This T cell receptor beta chain is from a study of control samples from healthy donors and cancer patients. The protocol was immunoSEQ multiplex PCR, while the TCRdb copy is restricted to in-frame clones and leaves out a portion. The data show 150,000 or so clones, 93% seen once. The CDR3 has 13 residues. The germline CDR1 and CDR2 sequences are SGDLS and YYNGEE. The V end was cut by 6 bases, the J end by 3 bases, with 10 bases between. This receptor was taken from a man between 18 and 35 years old in good health. The sample consisted of blood. The J gene is TRBJ2-1, the V gene TRBV9; D perhaps matches TRBD2 (6 bases). The CDR3 nucleotides read TGTGCCAGCACAGGGCGGGACTACAATGAGCAGTTCTTC. It yields the protein CASTGRDYNEQFF.